These 14 T cell receptor beta chains were sequenced from one sample in a study of Ad26.COV2.S vaccination and SARS-CoV-2 variants. Sample treatment: approximately 18 received Ad26.COV2.S at low or high dose, single or two shots; about 5 received placebo; per-sample allocation not given. Following the first vaccine or placebo injection, samples were taken on day 63. Profiled with immunoSEQ multiplex PCR; TCRdb holds only in-frame clones, not every one. Seen here are 380,000 or so clones, 65% to 90% observed once, and the top ten hold approximately 12%. Sequenced here: peripheral blood, sampled in a trial of Ad26.COV2.S vaccine versus placebo. The receptors shown here come from a person between 18 and 65 years old who received the Ad26.COV2.S COVID-19 vaccine or a placebo.

Only one count was recorded for this clone. The chain couples TRBV6-1 to TRBJ2-7; the D gene is possibly TRBD2 (6 bases). CDR1 MNHNS and CDR2 SASEGT come from the germline V gene. The CDR3 totals 15 residues. The V end lost 1 base, the J end lost 2 bases, and 12 bases lay between the germline ends. In nucleotides, the CDR3 is TGTGCCAGCAGTGAAGGCTCAGGGACTCCCTACGAGCAGTACTTC. It is translated as CASSEGSGTPYEQYF.

The chain recombines TRBV28 with TRBJ1-2, with TRBD1 identical over 8 bases. With V trimmed by 4 bases and J by 7 bases, 11 bases remained unmatched. In germline, CDR1 is MDHEN, CDR2 SYDVKM. CDR3 length: 15 amino acids. CDR3 region: CASSSGGTGGTGYTF. Here the CDR3 DNA reads TGTGCCAGCAGTTCTGGAGGGACAGGTGGAACTGGCTACACCTTC.

The chain recombines TRBV6-5 with TRBJ1-2, with D hard to call. Trimming removed 10 bases at V and 2 bases at J, with 8 bases between. The CDR3 has 11 residues. Germline lookup yields CDR1 MNHEY and CDR2 SVGAGI. The DNA for the CDR3 is TGTGCCACAAGGTCGAACTATGGCTACACCTTC. Protein product: CATRSNYGYTF.

The rearrangement links TRBV30 to TRBJ2-7, with D perhaps TRBD2 (6 bases). Looked up from germline, CDR1 is GTSNPN and CDR2 is SVGIG (reference sequence). The V and J ends lost 0 bases and 7 bases respectively, with 16 bases between them. The CDR3 contains 14 residues. The CDR3 region has the DNA TGTGCCTGGAGTGTAGGCGGGGCCCTTCAGGAGCAGTACTTC. This gives the protein CAWSVGGALQEQYF.

The chain has TRBV7-8 and TRBJ2-1, with TRBD2 identical over 10 bases. V lost 6 bases, J lost 8 bases, and 13 bases stayed unmatched. CDR3 length: 16 residues. Per germline, CDR1 SGHVS and CDR2 FQNEAQ. CDR3 sequence (DNA): TGTGCCAGCAGTTTTCTTATAGCGGGGGGCACGGATGAGCAGTTCTTC. It codes for CASSFLIAGGTDEQFF.

V gene TRBV9 combines with J gene TRBJ1-2; perhaps TRBD1 as D (6 bases). The CDR3 covers 15 residues. CDR1 is SGDLS and CDR2 is YYNGEE in the germline V gene. The V end was cut by 3 bases, the J end by 4 bases, with 16 bases between. The CDR3 loop is CASSGGPGTAYGYTF. The CDR3 bases are TGTGCCAGCAGCGGGGGGCCCGGGACGGCCTATGGCTACACCTTC.

The chain recombines TRBV25-1 with TRBJ2-1; 11 bases are a match to TRBD2. The CDR3 is made up of 15 amino acids. From germline, CDR1 is MGHDK and CDR2 SYGVNS. V trimming: 1 base; J trimming: 8 bases; junction bases outside the gene matches: 4. CDR3: CASSESSSGGHEQFF. The CDR3 bases are TGTGCCAGCAGTGAATCGTCTAGCGGGGGGCATGAGCAGTTCTTC.

The rearrangement uses TRBV29-1 and TRBJ2-5, with D possibly TRBD2 on 6 matching bases. The CDR3 extends over 13 amino acids. Deletions cut 5 bases from V and 5 bases from J, with 15 bases between. Germline V CDR1 and CDR2: SQVTM, ANQGSEA. This CDR3 reads CSVIGGDGETQYF. In DNA form, the CDR3 reads TGCAGCGTTATTGGCGGGGATGGGGAGACCCAGTACTTC.

This rearrangement joins TRBV24-1 to TRBJ2-1; no clear D. The germline V gene encodes CDR1 KGHDR and CDR2 SFDVKD. This CDR3 has 17 residues. The V gene lost 1 base and the J gene lost 1 base, with 13 bases spanning the gap. This CDR3 is CATSDFRSELSYNEQFF. The CDR3, as DNA: TGTGCCACCAGTGATTTTAGGTCGGAACTATCCTACAATGAGCAGTTCTTC.

The rearrangement uses TRBV6-2 or TRBV6-3 and TRBJ2-7; the D gene is possibly TRBD2 (6 bases). This CDR3 contains 14 residues. Trimming left V 2 bases short and J 5 bases short, with 13 bases between. In germline, CDR1 is MNHEY, CDR2 SVGEGT. The CDR3 protein is CASSYGGTVNEQYF. The CDR3 DNA reads TGTGCCAGCAGTTACGGGGGGACTGTTAACGAGCAGTACTTC.

The rearrangement uses TRBV20-1 and TRBJ2-2; D is uncertain. V shed 3 bases and J shed 5 bases, with 10 bases lying between them. This CDR3 has 13 residues. CDR1 DFQATT and CDR2 SNEGSKA come from the germline V gene (reference sequence). The CDR3 bases are TGCAGTGCTAGTAGTAGCTTGACCGGGGAGCTGTTTTTT. It encodes CSASSSLTGELFF.

The rearrangement links TRBV28 to TRBJ1-2, with 7 bases fitting TRBD1. V was clipped by 10 bases and J by 11 bases; unmatched bases: 10. CDR3 length: 11 amino acids. Germline lookup yields CDR1 MDHEN and CDR2 SYDVKM. CDR3 DNA: TGTGCCACCAGCTCGGACAGGAGGTACACCTTC. Translating gives CATSSDRRYTF.

The chain combines TRBV18 with TRBJ2-6; D ambiguous. There are 12 residues in the CDR3. The germline CDR1 and CDR2 sequences are KGHSH and LQKENI. Trimming shortened V by 6 bases and J by 2 bases, and 2 bases separated the two germline ends. This CDR3 is CASSAGANVLTF. The CDR3 nucleotides are TGTGCCAGCTCGGCTGGGGCCAACGTCCTGACTTTC.

The chain joins TRBV10-2 to TRBJ2-2, with 10 bases aligning to TRBD2. V shed 4 bases and J 6 bases; nucleotides not matched to a gene: 5. The V gene's germline CDR1 is WSHSY and CDR2 SAAADI. This CDR3 comprises 15 residues. The chain's CDR3 is CASSGGLAFPGELFF. CDR3 in DNA: TGCGCCAGCAGTGGGGGACTAGCGTTCCCCGGGGAGCTGTTTTTT.